What follows is one T cell receptor (beta chain) and its context. Antigen: not known. Scientists made TCR beta libraries using quantitative 5'-RACE with molecular barcodes. One entry per CDR3 protein, called by TCRdb with MiXCR from the 5' RACE reads. In the table there are about 340,000 distinct CDR3 sequences, roughly 15% of which are singletons. This sample was included in a study of CD8 T cells in ankylosing spondylitis. Per germline, CDR1 SNHLY and CDR2 FYNNEI. The CDR3 extends over 16 amino acids. Trimming cost V 3 bases and J 9 bases, with 24 bases left between them. Points from the study as a whole: Apparently characteristic of ankylosing spondylitis blood was a TCR beta motif (under ten highly homologous variants). Disease-linked clones displayed a CD8+ phenotype and appeared relatively rarely in peripheral blood. Disease-linked clones were reportedly significantly enriched in matched ankylosing spondylitis synovial fluid.

The source of this sequence is a male donor with ankylosing spondylitis or in good health (not recorded which). The V call is TRBV2, the J call TRBJ2-7, with D perhaps assigned TRBD1 or TRBD2 (5 bases each). Sequences were obtained from blood, either unsorted or a sorted T cell fraction (not recorded which). The chain's CDR3 is CASSEEEVRQGSGQYF. The CDR3 DNA sequence: TGTGCCAGCAGTGAGGAGGAAGTTAGGCAGGGAAGCGGGCAGTACTTC.